Listed here is a single T cell receptor beta chain. The record originates from a study of control samples from healthy donors and cancer patients. Between the trimmed V and J ends, which lost 7 bases and 4 bases, there was a span of 13 bases. This CDR3 is 13 amino acids long. Repertoires were generated with immunoSEQ multiplex PCR, while TCRdb's copy carries only in-frame clones and drops some. This table holds about 120,000 clones, approximately 90% found once. The chain has TRBV12-3 or TRBV12-4 and TRBJ1-1; D is possibly TRBD1 (5 bases). The TCR was taken from a woman aged 65 to 85 in good health. The material sequenced was blood. CDR3 DNA: TGTGCCAGCACCTGGGGGAGGTCCACTGAAGCTTTCTTT. Translating gives CASTWGRSTEAFF.